The 5 T cell receptor beta chains below come from one sample, sequenced in a study of blood T cells in healthy people across ages. The use of a sample-barcoded 5' primer and a J-beta primer mix characterized a second PCR of 7 to 11 cycles. Each CDR3 protein is one row after TCRdb ran MiXCR on the 5' RACE reads. The table lists around 900,000 distinct CDR3 sequences, 51% of them singletons. Source material: blood. Source of these receptors: a woman in her fifties or sixties in good health.

A note on this clonotype: One junction end disagrees with the germline gene, perhaps due to a read error. V gene TRBV27 combines with J gene TRBJ1-2, with D possibly TRBD1 on 6 matching bases. Germline V CDR1 and CDR2: MNHEY, SMNVEV (reference sequence). The CDR3 extends over 14 amino acids. CDR3 coding DNA: TGTGCCAGTAGTTTCCTTGGGGGCCAGGGGGGCTACACCTTC. This translates into CASSFLGGQGGYTF.

The chain is built from TRBV20-1 and TRBJ2-5; a weak D match, TRBD1 (7 bases). The CDR3 has 13 amino acids. Deletions cut 6 bases from V and 11 bases from J, with 22 bases between. Looked up from germline, CDR1 is DFQATT and CDR2 is SNEGSKA (reference sequence). As DNA, the CDR3 is TGCAGTGCGATCGACAGGGAGGTGAGGGAGCAGTACTTC. Its translation: CSAIDREVREQYF.

The genes are TRBV7-6 and TRBJ2-7; 8 bases agree with TRBD2. The CDR3 spans 15 residues. V dropped 5 bases and J dropped 2; count of bases not matched to a gene: 8. Germline V lookup: CDR1 SGHVS, CDR2 FNYEAQ. The CDR3, as DNA: TGTGCCAGCAGCCCTCCAGCGGGGGCCACCTACGAGCAGTACTTC. Translated: CASSPPAGATYEQYF.

This chain connects TRBV27 to TRBJ1-4; the D is unclear. V lost 7 bases to trimming and J lost 4 bases, with 10 bases between them. CDR1 and CDR2 from the germline V gene are MNHEY and SMNVEV (reference sequence). The CDR3 length is 13 residues. The CDR3 spells CASKAGVNEKLFF. The CDR3 nucleotides are TGTGCCAGCAAGGCAGGCGTTAATGAAAAACTGTTTTTT.

The chain joins TRBV6-5 to TRBJ2-1, with 11 bases fitting TRBD2. The CDR3 consists of 18 residues. The J segment lost 4 bases and the V segment lost 0 bases, leaving 8 bases of the junction unmatched. Germline assignment: CDR1 MNHEY and CDR2 SVGAGI. The CDR3 nucleotides are TGTGCCAGCAGTTACTCCCGCCCGGGACTAGCGGCTTACAATGAGCAGTTCTTC. It yields the protein CASSYSRPGLAAYNEQFF.